A selection of T cell receptor beta chains follows, all from one sample in a study of blood T cells in healthy people across ages. One entry per CDR3 protein results from TCRdb running MiXCR on the 5' RACE reads. The sample lists about 1.4 million distinct CDR3 sequences, roughly 64% occurring once. The sequencing input was blood. The receptors were gathered from a young man in good health. The CDR3 runs from the conserved cysteine through the conserved F or W. Clone size, where shown, is once, few, many, or a class for clones that have expanded.

TRBV29-1,TRBJ2-1,few,CSSGGPNEQFF
TRBV2,TRBJ1-1,NA,CASWSIQNTEAFF
TRBV7-9,TRBJ1-1,NA,CASSLDPQGVNTEAFF
TRBV12-3/TRBV12-4,TRBJ2-3,NA,CTSSQTSDTQYF
TRBV4-3,TRBJ1-4,NA,CASSRGESFGLFF
TRBV5-5,TRBJ2-6,NA,CASSLRGSGGVGTGANVLTF
TRBV4-1,NA,few,CASSQTPRGEQYF
TRBV29-1,TRBJ2-1,NA,CSVVISRDYREQFF
TRBV14,TRBJ1-6,NA,CASSQVRGLPLHF
TRBV20-1,TRBJ2-7,many,CSAKTGNDYEQYF
TRBV4-2,TRBJ2-2,NA,CASSQSGQRTYTGELFF
TRBV12-3/TRBV12-4,TRBJ1-5,NA,CASSPDRTNQPQHF
TRBV12-3/TRBV12-4,TRBJ2-5,NA,CASSQPYGEKAETQYF